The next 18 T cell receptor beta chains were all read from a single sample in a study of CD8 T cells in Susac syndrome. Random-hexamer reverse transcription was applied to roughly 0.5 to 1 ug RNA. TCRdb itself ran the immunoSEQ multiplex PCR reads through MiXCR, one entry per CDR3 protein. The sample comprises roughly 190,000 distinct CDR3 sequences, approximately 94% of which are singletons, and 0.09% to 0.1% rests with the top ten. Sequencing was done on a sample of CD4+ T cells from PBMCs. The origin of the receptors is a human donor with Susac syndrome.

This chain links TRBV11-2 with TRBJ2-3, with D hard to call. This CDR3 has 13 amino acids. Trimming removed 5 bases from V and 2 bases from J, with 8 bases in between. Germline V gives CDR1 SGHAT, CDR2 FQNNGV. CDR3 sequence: CASSEHLTDTQYF. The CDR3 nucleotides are TGTGCCAGCAGCGAACACCTCACAGATACGCAGTATTTT.

The CDR3 reads CASSLVVNNKNIQYF. CDR3 in DNA: TGCGCCAGCAGCTTGGTGGTAAATAACAAAAACATTCAGTACTTC. The chain carries TRBV5-1 and TRBJ2-4; no definite D call. The CDR3 length is 15 residues. V was cut by 0 bases and J by 3 bases, with 10 bases left in between. Looked up from germline, CDR1 is SGHRS and CDR2 is YFSETQ.

The CDR3 coding sequence is TGCAGTGCTAGGTTCCAGGGGGGCACAGATACGCAGTATTTT. Translation: CSARFQGGTDTQYF. This chain joins TRBV20-1 and TRBJ2-3, with 7 bases identical to TRBD1. The junction had 4 bases not matched to a gene; V was cut back by 3 bases and J by 1 base. The CDR3 covers 14 residues. The V gene's germline CDR1 is DFQATT and CDR2 SNEGSKA (reference sequence).

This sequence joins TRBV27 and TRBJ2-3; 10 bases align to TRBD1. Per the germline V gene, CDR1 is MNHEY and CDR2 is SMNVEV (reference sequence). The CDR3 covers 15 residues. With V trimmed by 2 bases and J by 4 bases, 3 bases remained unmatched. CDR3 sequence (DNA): TGTGCCAGCAGTTTAAGGACAGGGGGTCCAGATACGCAGTATTTT. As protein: CASSLRTGGPDTQYF.

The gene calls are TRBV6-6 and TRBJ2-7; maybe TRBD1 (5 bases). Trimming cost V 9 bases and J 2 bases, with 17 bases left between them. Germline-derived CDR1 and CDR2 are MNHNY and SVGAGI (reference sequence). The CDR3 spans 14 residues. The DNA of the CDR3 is TGTGCCAGTAACCCGGTGGACAAACCCTACGAGCAGTACTTC. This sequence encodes CASNPVDKPYEQYF.

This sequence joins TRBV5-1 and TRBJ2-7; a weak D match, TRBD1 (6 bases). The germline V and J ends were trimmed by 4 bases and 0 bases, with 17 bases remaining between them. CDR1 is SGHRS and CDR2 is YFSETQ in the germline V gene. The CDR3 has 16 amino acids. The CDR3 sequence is CASSSLRQESSYEQYF. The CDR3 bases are TGCGCCAGCAGCAGCCTAAGACAGGAGAGCTCCTACGAGCAGTACTTC.

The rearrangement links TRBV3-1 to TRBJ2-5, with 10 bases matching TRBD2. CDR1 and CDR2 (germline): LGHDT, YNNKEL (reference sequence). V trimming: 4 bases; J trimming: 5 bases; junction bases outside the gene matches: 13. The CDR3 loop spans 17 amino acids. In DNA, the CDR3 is TGTGCCAGCAGCCCCAGGACTAGCGGAGCCCGGGGGGAGACCCAGTACTTC. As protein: CASSPRTSGARGETQYF.

The CDR3 is CASSPTSGGARGDTQYF. CDR3 coding DNA: TGTGCCAGCAGCCCGACTAGCGGGGGGGCACGAGGAGATACGCAGTATTTT. This sequence joins TRBV5-4 and TRBJ2-3; 14 bases fit TRBD2. With V trimmed by 4 bases and J by 5 bases, 9 bases remained unmatched. The CDR3 is 17 residues long. CDR1 and CDR2 from the germline V gene are SGHNT and YYREEE (reference sequence).

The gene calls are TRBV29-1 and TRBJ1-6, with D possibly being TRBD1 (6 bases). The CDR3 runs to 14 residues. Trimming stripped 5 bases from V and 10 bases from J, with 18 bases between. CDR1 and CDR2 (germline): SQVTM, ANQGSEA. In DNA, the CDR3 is TGCAGCGTTTCCCTGGGGGCCGACGCCTCACCCCTCCACTTT. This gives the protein CSVSLGADASPLHF.

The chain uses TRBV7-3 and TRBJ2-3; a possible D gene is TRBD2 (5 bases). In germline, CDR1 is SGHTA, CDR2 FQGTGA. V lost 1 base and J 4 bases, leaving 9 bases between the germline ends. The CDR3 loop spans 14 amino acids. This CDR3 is CASSLSGRADTQYF. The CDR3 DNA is TGTGCCAGCAGCTTAAGTGGGCGGGCAGATACGCAGTATTTT.

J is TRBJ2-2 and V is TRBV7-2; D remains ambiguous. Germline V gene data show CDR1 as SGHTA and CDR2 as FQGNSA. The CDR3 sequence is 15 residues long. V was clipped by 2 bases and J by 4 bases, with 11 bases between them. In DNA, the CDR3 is TGTGCCAGCAGCTTAACCCTAGGCGGCACCGGGGAGCTGTTTTTT. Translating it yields CASSLTLGGTGELFF.

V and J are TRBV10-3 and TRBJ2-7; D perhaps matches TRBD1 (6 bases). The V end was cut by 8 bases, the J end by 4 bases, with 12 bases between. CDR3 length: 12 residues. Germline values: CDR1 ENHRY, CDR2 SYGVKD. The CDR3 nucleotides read TGTGCCATCCGACGAGGGGGTTACGAGCAGTACTTC. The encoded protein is CAIRRGGYEQYF.

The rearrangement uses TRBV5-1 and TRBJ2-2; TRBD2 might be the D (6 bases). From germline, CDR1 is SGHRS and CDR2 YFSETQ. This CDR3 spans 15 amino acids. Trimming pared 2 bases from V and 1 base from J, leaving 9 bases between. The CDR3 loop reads CASSFGGVNTGELFF. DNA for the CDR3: TGCGCCAGCAGCTTCGGCGGGGTGAACACCGGGGAGCTGTTTTTT.

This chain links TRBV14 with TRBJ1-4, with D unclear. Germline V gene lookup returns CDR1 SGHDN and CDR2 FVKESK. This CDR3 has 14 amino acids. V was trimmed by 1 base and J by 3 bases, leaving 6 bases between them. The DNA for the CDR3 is TGTGCCAGCAGCCAAGCCGGACCTAATGAAAAACTGTTTTTT. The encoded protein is CASSQAGPNEKLFF.

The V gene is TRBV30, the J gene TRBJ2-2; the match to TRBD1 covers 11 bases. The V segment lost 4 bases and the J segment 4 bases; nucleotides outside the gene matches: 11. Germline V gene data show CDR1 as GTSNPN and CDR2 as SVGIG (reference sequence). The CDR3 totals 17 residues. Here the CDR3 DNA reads TGTGCCTGGACTCTCCTCCCGGGACAGGGGGGCACCGGGGAGCTGTTTTTT. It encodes CAWTLLPGQGGTGELFF.

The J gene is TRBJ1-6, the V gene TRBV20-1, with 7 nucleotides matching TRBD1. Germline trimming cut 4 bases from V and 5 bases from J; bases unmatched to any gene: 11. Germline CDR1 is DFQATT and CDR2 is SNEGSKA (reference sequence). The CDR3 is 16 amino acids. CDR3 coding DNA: TGCAGTGCTATCACTGACAGGGTAGGACATAATTCACCCCTCCACTTT. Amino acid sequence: CSAITDRVGHNSPLHF.

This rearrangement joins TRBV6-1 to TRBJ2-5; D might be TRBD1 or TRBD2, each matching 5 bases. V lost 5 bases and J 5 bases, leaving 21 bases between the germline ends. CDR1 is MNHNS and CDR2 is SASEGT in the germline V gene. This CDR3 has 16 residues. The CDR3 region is CASSPRGPFFGETQYF. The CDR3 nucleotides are TGTGCCAGCAGTCCCCGGGGACCGTTTTTCGGCGAGACCCAGTACTTC.

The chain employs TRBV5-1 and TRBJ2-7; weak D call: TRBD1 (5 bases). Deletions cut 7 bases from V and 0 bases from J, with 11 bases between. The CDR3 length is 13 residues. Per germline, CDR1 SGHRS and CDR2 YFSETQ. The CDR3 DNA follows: TGCGCCAGCGCGCAGGGTTTCTCCTACGAGCAGTACTTC. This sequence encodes CASAQGFSYEQYF.